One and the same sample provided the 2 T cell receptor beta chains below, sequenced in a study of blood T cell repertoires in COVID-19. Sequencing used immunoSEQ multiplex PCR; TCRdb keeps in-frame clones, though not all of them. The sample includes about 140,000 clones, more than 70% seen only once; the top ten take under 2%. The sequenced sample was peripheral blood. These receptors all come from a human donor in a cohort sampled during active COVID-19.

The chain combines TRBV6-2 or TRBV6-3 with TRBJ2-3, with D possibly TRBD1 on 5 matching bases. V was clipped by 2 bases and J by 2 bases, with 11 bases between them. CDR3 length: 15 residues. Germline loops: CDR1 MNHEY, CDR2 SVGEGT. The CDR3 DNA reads TGTGCCAGCAGTTACGGGGCCGGGCTCACAGATACGCAGTATTTT. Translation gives CASSYGAGLTDTQYF.

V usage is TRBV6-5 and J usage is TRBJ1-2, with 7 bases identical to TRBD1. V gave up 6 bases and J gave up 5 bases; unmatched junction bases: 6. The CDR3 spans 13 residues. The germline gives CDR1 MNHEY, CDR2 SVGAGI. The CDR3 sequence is CASRRGTAYGYTF. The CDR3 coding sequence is TGTGCCAGCAGACGAGGGACAGCTTATGGCTACACCTTC.